What follows describes a single TCR beta chain. This record belongs to a study of OX40 agonist ivuxolimab in advanced cancers. In the study overall: In this trial design, patients received ivuxolimab intravenously at 0.01 to 10 mg/kg every 2 weeks. Patients with prior anti-PD-1, anti-PD-L1 or anti-CTLA-4 therapy were eligible; 40% had some.

After removal of 5 bases from V and 4 bases from J, the junction contained 8 bases not matched to a gene. This CDR3 region has 14 residues. From germline, CDR1 is MNHEY and CDR2 SMNVEV (reference sequence). Measured with immunoSEQ multiplex PCR; TCRdb has only the in-frame clones, and not every one. The data hold tens of thousands of clones, with around 85% observed a single time. The origin of this receptor is an adult with an advanced solid tumor such as melanoma, head and neck, liver or kidney cancer. The specimen was CD4+ or CD8+ T cells sorted from blood, collected in a trial of the OX40 agonist ivuxolimab. The genes are TRBV27 and TRBJ2-7; 7 bases match TRBD2. The CDR3 here is CASSPYAGVYEQYF. Here the CDR3 DNA reads TGTGCCAGCAGTCCCTACGCGGGAGTATACGAGCAGTACTTC.